This entry features one T cell receptor (beta chain) sequence. Its cognate antigen is unknown. This record comes from a study of post-analysis software for immune sequencing data. Across the study: The cohort encompassed relapsing-remitting, secondary progressive and progressive-relapsing multiple sclerosis disease courses. Study-level findings and limits: Clustering by F measure revealed strong co-clustering among samples prepared together in one batch. A significant reduction in normalized Chao1 diversity was observed in multiple sclerosis patients versus controls. The study found TRBV5-6, TRBV5-1 and TRBV20-1 among a few TRBV segments more frequent in patients than controls.

In germline, CDR1 is MDHEN, CDR2 SYDVKM. The CDR3 is 13 residues long. Included in the TCR beta cDNA libraries were unique molecular identifiers. The T cell input of roughly 0.9 to 11 million gave approximately 460,000 cDNA molecules. A single record per CDR3 protein comes from TCRdb applying MiXCR to the PCR reads. Of 820,000 or so distinct CDR3 sequences in the sample, 53% were seen once. The source material was blood. The V gene is TRBV28, the J gene TRBJ2-4; 8 nucleotides line up with TRBD1. Matching the DNA end better, TRBJ2-7 makes the J call doubtful. The TCR comes from a girl between 10 and 17 years old with multiple sclerosis. The CDR3 loop reads CASRAGQDNEQYF. Written as DNA, the CDR3 is TGTGCCAGCAGGGCGGGACAGGACAACGAGCAGTACTTC.